This T cell receptor (beta chain) was sequenced during a study of blood T cells in healthy people across ages. General study points: Strong correlation was found linking TCR beta diversity to naive T cell percentage.

Using a J-beta primer mix together with a sample-barcoded 5' primer, a second PCR was run for roughly 7 to 12 cycles. Each cDNA molecule received a tag from a template-switch adaptor that had 12 random nucleotides. In TCRdb, the 5' RACE reads were re-called with MiXCR into one record per CDR3 protein. The sample carries 1,500,000 or so distinct CDR3 sequences, approximately 60% recorded once. There are a few counts of this clonotype. Its antigen remains unidentified. Per germline, CDR1 SQVTM and CDR2 ANQGSEA. V shed 4 bases, J shed 4 bases, and the junction held 6 bases outside the gene matches. The CDR3 runs to 14 residues.

V gene TRBV29-1 combines with J gene TRBJ2-1, with 8 bases aligning to TRBD2. This clonotype originated in a man between 18 and 35 years old in good health. Sequenced input: blood. Written as DNA, the CDR3 is TGCAGCGTTGTGGTAGTAGCGGGGTACAATGAGCAGTTCTTC. Residues: CSVVVVAGYNEQFF.